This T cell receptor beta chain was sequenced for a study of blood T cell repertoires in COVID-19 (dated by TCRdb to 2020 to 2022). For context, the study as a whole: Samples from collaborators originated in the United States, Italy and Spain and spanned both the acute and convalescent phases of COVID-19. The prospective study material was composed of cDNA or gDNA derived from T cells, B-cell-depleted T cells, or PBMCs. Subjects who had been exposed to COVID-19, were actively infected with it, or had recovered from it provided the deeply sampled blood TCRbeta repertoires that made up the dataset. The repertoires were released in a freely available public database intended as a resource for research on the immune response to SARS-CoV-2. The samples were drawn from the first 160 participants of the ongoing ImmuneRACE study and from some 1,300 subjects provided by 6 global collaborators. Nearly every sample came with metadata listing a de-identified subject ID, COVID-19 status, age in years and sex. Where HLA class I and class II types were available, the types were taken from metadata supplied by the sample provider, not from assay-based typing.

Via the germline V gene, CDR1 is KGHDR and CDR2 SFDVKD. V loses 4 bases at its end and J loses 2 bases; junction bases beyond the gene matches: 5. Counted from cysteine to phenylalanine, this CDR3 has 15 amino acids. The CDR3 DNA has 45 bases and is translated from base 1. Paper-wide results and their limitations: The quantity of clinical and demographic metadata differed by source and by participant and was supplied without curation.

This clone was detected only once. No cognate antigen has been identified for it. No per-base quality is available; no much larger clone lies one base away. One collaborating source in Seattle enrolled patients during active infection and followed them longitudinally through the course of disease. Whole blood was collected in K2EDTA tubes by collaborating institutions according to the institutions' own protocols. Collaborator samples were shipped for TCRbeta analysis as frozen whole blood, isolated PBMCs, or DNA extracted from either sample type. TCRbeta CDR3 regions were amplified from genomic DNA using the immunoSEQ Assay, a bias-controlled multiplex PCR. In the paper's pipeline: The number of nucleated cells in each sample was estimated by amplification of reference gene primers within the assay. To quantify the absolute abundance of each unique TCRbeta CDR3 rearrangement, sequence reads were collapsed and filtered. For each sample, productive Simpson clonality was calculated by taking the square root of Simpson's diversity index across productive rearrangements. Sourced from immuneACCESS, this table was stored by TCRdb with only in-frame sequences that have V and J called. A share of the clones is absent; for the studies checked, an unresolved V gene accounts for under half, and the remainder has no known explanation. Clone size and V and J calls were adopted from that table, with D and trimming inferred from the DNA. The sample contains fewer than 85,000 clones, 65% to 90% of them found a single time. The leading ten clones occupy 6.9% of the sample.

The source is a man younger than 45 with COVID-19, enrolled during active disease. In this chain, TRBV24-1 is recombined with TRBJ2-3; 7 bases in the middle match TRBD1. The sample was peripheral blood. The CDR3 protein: CATSERGRLTDTQYF. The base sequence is TGTGCCACCAGTGAGAGGGGGCGGCTCACAGATACGCAGTATTTT.